This TCR beta chain comes out of a study of cytomegalovirus exposure and HLA in healthy donors. Study-wide findings and caveats: An analysis that was carried out later associated fewer than 20,000 TCR beta sequences with HLA alleles at 0.05 false discovery rate. When the data were analyzed later, several of the most significant clusters appeared to be linked to common viral pathogens.

To note about this clone: What it recognizes is unknown.

The PCR was carried out with 60 Vbeta primers and 13 Jbeta primers. The data were produced by immunoSEQ multiplex PCR, yet TCRdb's version contains in-frame clones alone and is incomplete. In the table there are about 130,000 clones, about 74% of which are singletons. The CDR3 spans 13 residues. The V gene's germline CDR1 is SGHAT and CDR2 FQNNGV. V was clipped by 6 bases and J by 7 bases, with 13 bases between them. The source material was PBMCs. V usage is TRBV11-2 and J usage is TRBJ2-1; D might be TRBD2 (5 bases). The receptor was isolated from a man in his late teens or twenties in good health and CMV-seropositive. In nucleotides, the CDR3 is TGTGCCAGCAGTTCCGGGATCCTGAATGAGCAGTTCTTC. Protein sequence: CASSSGILNEQFF.